A selection of T cell receptor beta chains follows, all from one sample in a study of blood T cell repertoires in COVID-19. The protocol was immunoSEQ multiplex PCR, while the TCRdb copy is restricted to in-frame clones and leaves out a portion. Counted here are about 250,000 clones, 87% occurring once; the ten biggest clones make up approximately 3.3%. Source material: peripheral blood. The source is a man aged 18 to 29 with active or convalescent COVID-19. Each CDR3 is given with its conserved first and last residue. The D gene is left open where the match is weak. Expanded clones get a size class; other rows say once, few or many, or leave the size out.

V	J	D	size	CDR3	DNA
TRBV4-3	TRBJ2-5	-	-	CASSQDWVRGGETQYF	TGCGCCAGCAGCCAAGATTGGGTCCGGGGAGGAGAGACCCAGTACTTC
TRBV9	TRBJ2-3	TRBD2	-	CASSVGQREMTDTQYF	TGTGCCAGCAGCGTAGGGCAGCGGGAGATGACAGATACGCAGTATTTT
TRBV3-1/TRBV3-2	TRBJ2-7	-	-	CASSESIALSYEQYF	TGTGCCAGCAGCGAGTCGATAGCGCTCTCCTACGAGCAGTACTTC
TRBV5-1	TRBJ1-1	TRBD1	-	CASSLQQGSTEAFF	TGCGCCAGCAGCTTACAACAGGGGAGCACTGAAGCTTTCTTT
TRBV5-1	TRBJ1-3	-	once	CASSRGDTISGNTIYF	TGCGCCAGCAGCCGTGGGGACACCATCTCTGGAAACACCATATATTTT
TRBV19	TRBJ2-1	TRBD2	few	CASSIFRTRPYNEQFF	TGTGCCAGTAGTATTTTTAGGACTAGACCCTACAATGAGCAGTTCTTC
TRBV9	TRBJ2-5	TRBD1	-	CASSVATTGGTQETQYF	TGTGCCAGCAGCGTAGCTACCACAGGGGGCACCCAAGAGACCCAGTACTTC
TRBV5-1	TRBJ2-5	-	-	CASSLFLGAQETQYF	TGCGCCAGCAGCTTGTTCTTGGGGGCTCAAGAGACCCAGTACTTC
TRBV7-9	TRBJ2-3	TRBD1	-	CASSLDRGFTDTQYF	TGTGCCAGCAGCCTGGACAGGGGGTTTACAGATACGCAGTATTTT
TRBV7-8	TRBJ2-7	TRBD2	-	CASTPGLAGDYSYEQYF	TGTGCCAGCACGCCCGGGCTAGCGGGGGACTACTCCTACGAGCAGTACTTC
TRBV2	TRBJ1-1	-	once	CASGGHRGTEAFF	TGTGCCAGTGGTGGCCACCGGGGGACTGAAGCTTTCTTT
TRBV27	TRBJ1-1	TRBD1	-	CASSSAGGIFEAFF	TGTGCCAGCAGTTCTGCAGGGGGTATTTTTGAAGCTTTCTTT
TRBV10-3	TRBJ2-3	-	-	CATGGTDTQYF	TGTGCCACGGGGGGCACAGATACGCAGTATTTT
TRBV6-2/TRBV6-3	TRBJ2-1	TRBD1	-	CASSNTGGGEQFF	TGTGCCAGCAGTAACACAGGGGGCGGTGAGCAGTTCTTC
TRBV7-2	TRBJ1-5	TRBD1	-	CASSQGAGQPQHF	TGTGCCAGCAGTCAGGGGGCTGGGCAGCCCCAGCATTTT
TRBV6-4	TRBJ1-5	TRBD1	-	CASRPRRDRANYSNQPQHF	TGTGCCAGCAGGCCTCGTCGGGACAGGGCCAATTATAGCAATCAGCCCCAGCATTTT
TRBV3-1/TRBV3-2	TRBJ1-3	TRBD1	-	CASSRDSSSGNTIYF	TGTGCCAGCAGCCGGGACAGCAGCTCTGGAAACACCATATATTTT
TRBV5-1	TRBJ1-1	TRBD1	-	CASSVGQGGTEAFF	TGCGCCAGCAGCGTAGGACAGGGGGGCACTGAAGCTTTCTTT
TRBV7-2	TRBJ2-7	TRBD1	-	CASSLGVGQGARSGEQYF	TGTGCCAGCAGCTTAGGAGTGGGACAGGGGGCACGGTCGGGGGAGCAGTACTTC
TRBV6-2/TRBV6-3	TRBJ1-6	-	once	CASSYVPDSGSPLHF	TGTGCCAGCAGTTACGTCCCGGACTCGGGTTCACCCCTCCACTTT
TRBV6-7	TRBJ2-7	TRBD1	-	CASSYGQGHSYEQYF	TGTGCCAGCAGTTACGGACAGGGGCACTCCTACGAGCAGTACTTC
TRBV9	TRBJ1-1	-	-	CASSGTGSSTEAFF	TGTGCCAGCAGCGGAACAGGGTCTAGCACTGAAGCTTTCTTT
TRBV7-2	TRBJ2-3	TRBD2	once	CASSLAGGRQETQYF	TGTGCCAGCAGCTTAGCGGGAGGGCGCCAGGAAACGCAGTATTTT
TRBV21-1	TRBJ1-2	-	-	CASSKSPPGGNYGYTF	TGTGCCAGCAGCAAGAGTCCCCCGGGAGGGAACTATGGCTACACCTTC
TRBV27	TRBJ1-2	-	-	CASSLSRNYGYTF	TGTGCCAGTTCCCTATCCCGTAACTATGGCTACACCTTC
TRBV28	TRBJ1-3	TRBD1	once	CASSGGTGPTIYF	TGTGCCAGCAGTGGGGGGACAGGGCCTACCATATATTTT
TRBV5-1	TRBJ2-7	TRBD2	-	CASSLSGLAGGPGEQYF	TGCGCCAGCAGCTTATCGGGACTAGCGGGGGGGCCTGGCGAGCAGTACTTC
TRBV7-2	TRBJ2-1	TRBD2	few	CASSAMSGTNYNEQFF	TGTGCCAGCAGCGCAATGTCCGGGACTAACTACAATGAGCAGTTCTTC
TRBV6-5	TRBJ2-7	TRBD1	few	CASRPSQGAVEQYF	TGTGCCAGCAGACCTTCCCAGGGGGCGGTCGAGCAGTACTTC
TRBV14	TRBJ1-2	TRBD1	-	CASSKWGTGYGGYTF	TGTGCCAGCAGCAAATGGGGGACAGGCTATGGGGGCTACACCTTC
TRBV5-1	TRBJ2-7	-	-	CASSLVQGAPMDF	TGCGCCAGCAGCTTGGTACAGGGTGCCCCTATGGACTTC
TRBV20-1	TRBJ1-5	-	-	CSAGGALLNQPQHF	TGCAGTGCTGGTGGGGCCTTGTTAAATCAGCCCCAGCATTTT
TRBV4-2	TRBJ2-1	-	-	CASSQGPEQFF	TGTGCCAGCAGTCAGGGGCCGGAGCAGTTCTTC
TRBV4-3	TRBJ1-2	-	-	CASSQDLVMRNGYTF	TGCGCCAGCAGCCAAGATCTGGTAATGAGAAATGGCTACACCTTC
TRBV7-3	TRBJ2-3	TRBD1	-	CASSASTGVSTDTQYF	TGTGCCAGCAGCGCGTCGACAGGGGTTAGCACAGATACGCAGTATTTT
TRBV16	TRBJ2-5	-	-	CASSQFPLGGETQYF	TGTGCCAGCAGCCAATTCCCCCTCGGAGGAGAGACCCAGTACTTC
TRBV28	TRBJ1-1	-	-	CASSFEMNTEAFF	TGTGCCAGCAGTTTCGAGATGAACACTGAAGCTTTCTTT
TRBV18	TRBJ2-2	-	-	CASSRIQGFGGELFF	TGTGCCAGCTCACGTATACAGGGATTCGGCGGGGAGCTGTTTTTT
TRBV5-1	TRBJ2-2	-	-	CASSAEGTGELFF	TGCGCCAGCAGCGCTGAGGGCACCGGGGAGCTGTTTTTT
TRBV9	TRBJ2-3	-	-	CASSVDPDRITDTQYF	TGTGCCAGCAGCGTCGATCCCGACAGGATTACAGATACGCAGTATTTT
TRBV11-2	TRBJ2-5	-	-	CASSLEGRGEETQYF	TGTGCCAGCAGCTTAGAAGGCAGGGGAGAGGAGACCCAGTACTTC
TRBV4-1	TRBJ1-1	-	-	CASSLTGEGFYTEAFF	TGCGCCAGCAGCCTAACCGGGGAGGGGTTTTACACTGAAGCTTTCTTT
TRBV11-2	TRBJ1-6	-	-	CASSHTGGSPLHF	TGTGCCAGCAGCCACACCGGGGGATCACCCCTCCACTTT
TRBV28	TRBJ2-1	TRBD2	-	CASSLYVREALTIHNEQFF	TGTGCCAGCAGTTTATATGTCCGGGAGGCCCTCACTATTCACAATGAGCAGTTCTTC
TRBV25-1	TRBJ1-6	-	-	CASSDSTGVNSPLHF	TGTGCCAGCAGTGACTCCACAGGAGTCAATTCACCCCTCCACTTT
TRBV29-1	TRBJ2-5	-	-	CSVEGVAQSVTQYF	TGCAGCGTTGAGGGAGTAGCCCAATCAGTGACCCAGTACTTC
TRBV4-3	TRBJ2-1	-	once	CASSQGGWDEQFF	TGCGCCAGCAGCCAAGGGGGCTGGGATGAGCAGTTCTTC
TRBV14	TRBJ1-2	TRBD1	-	CASSPQGVTYGYTF	TGTGCCAGCAGCCCCCAGGGGGTTACCTATGGCTACACCTTC
TRBV19	TRBJ2-5	-	-	CASSPTREETQYF	TGTGCCAGTAGTCCCACCAGGGAAGAGACCCAGTACTTC
TRBV14	TRBJ1-3	-	few	CASSPRGATVSGNTIYF	TGTGCCAGCAGCCCCCGTGGGGCGACGGTCTCTGGAAACACCATATATTTT
TRBV11-3	TRBJ1-1	-	-	CASSSNMNTEAFF	TGTGCCAGCAGCTCAAACATGAACACTGAAGCTTTCTTT
TRBV19	TRBJ1-1	-	-	CASRGWGRVKSDTEAFF	TGTGCCAGTAGGGGGTGGGGGCGAGTCAAGTCGGACACTGAAGCTTTCTTT
TRBV28	TRBJ2-7	TRBD2	-	CASSLLSGSEWVAYEQYF	TGTGCCAGCAGTTTACTTAGCGGGAGCGAATGGGTCGCCTACGAGCAGTACTTC
TRBV7-8	TRBJ2-5	TRBD2	-	CASSLLAGQETQYF	TGTGCCAGCAGCTTATTAGCGGGCCAAGAGACCCAGTACTTC
TRBV2	TRBJ2-5	-	-	CASRKTDQETQYF	TGTGCCAGCAGAAAGACAGATCAAGAGACCCAGTACTTC